This T cell receptor beta chain is drawn from a study of blood T cell repertoires in COVID-19. Overall study: There were acute and convalescent COVID-19 samples, and they came from the United States, Italy and Spain. T cells, B-cell-depleted T cells, or PBMCs provided the cDNA or gDNA that served as material.

Germline-derived CDR1 and CDR2 are ENHRY and SYGVKD. CDR3 size: 16 residues. V lost 10 bases and J lost 0, with 21 bases in between. In the original workflow: Counts of nucleated cells, estimated from reference gene primer amplification, were obtained. Sequenced by immunoSEQ multiplex PCR; TCRdb stores in-frame clones only, minus some. That table supplies the V and J calls and clone size; D and trimming were determined from the DNA. Altogether roughly 39,000 clones are present, 75% to 90% being singletons, with the ten largest covering just under 9%. The sequenced sample consisted of peripheral blood. This clonotype was sampled from a man younger than 40 with active or convalescent COVID-19. This sequence joins TRBV10-3 and TRBJ1-1; maybe TRBD1 (6 bases). CDR3 coding DNA: TGTGCCACTCACAGGGAGGGGCCACGTTTGAACACTGAAGCTTTCTTT. Translating it yields CATHREGPRLNTEAFF.